The rows below give T cell receptor beta chains drawn from one sample of a study of T cell changes during pregnancy in multiple sclerosis. Assay: immunoSEQ multiplex PCR; the TCRdb copy retains only in-frame clones and omits some. The table shows some 120,000 clones, with approximately 93% occurring only once. The sample here was peripheral blood, taken before pregnancy. All receptors derive from a female donor with multiple sclerosis, enrolled in a pregnancy study. The CDR3 runs from the conserved cysteine through the conserved F or W. A D gene is named only where the DNA matches it firmly. The size of a clone is reported for some rows only, either as once, few or many, or as a class for expanded clones.

TRBD1,TRBJ1-2,-,TRBV6-5,TGTGCCAGCTGTAGTCAGGGGGCGCGGATTGGCTACACCTTC,CASCSQGARIGYTF
-,TRBJ2-1,-,TRBV15,TGTGCCACCAGCAGAGAGGTCAGGCGAAATGAGCAGTTCTTC,CATSREVRRNEQFF
-,TRBJ2-7,-,TRBV27,TGTGCCAGCAGTTTCGGGCAGGGGTACGAGCAGTACTTC,CASSFGQGYEQYF
TRBD1,TRBJ1-2,-,TRBV7-9,TGTGCCAGCAGCTTCCTGCAGGGGGACTATGGCTACACCTTC,CASSFLQGDYGYTF
-,TRBJ2-1,-,TRBV29-1,TGCAGCGCCCGAACAAGTGAGCAGTTCTTC,CSARTSEQFF
TRBD1,TRBJ2-3,-,TRBV7-9,TGTGCCAGCAGCTCTCAGACAGGGTCAGATACGCAGTATTTT,CASSSQTGSDTQYF
-,TRBJ1-1,-,TRBV11-2,TGTGCCAGCAGCGCCCCTCGGGGAGCTTTCTTT,CASSAPRGAFF
TRBD2,TRBJ2-1,-,TRBV7-9,TGTGCCAGCAGCCCACTCCGGGAGCGGGGGCGCGGGGATGAGCAGTTCTTC,CASSPLRERGRGDEQFF
-,TRBJ2-7,-,TRBV7-9,TGTGCCAGCAGCTTATTGCCAGGGGAGCAGTACTTC,CASSLLPGEQYF
-,TRBJ1-1,-,TRBV30,TGTGCCTGGAGTGCGCAGTTGAACACTGAAGCTTTCTTT,CAWSAQLNTEAFF
TRBD1,TRBJ2-7,-,TRBV30,TGTGCCTGGAGTGTTCAGGGGGTGCGTGAGCAGTACTTC,CAWSVQGVREQYF
-,TRBJ2-7,-,TRBV28,TGTGCCAGCAGTTTAAGGGGGATCTACGAGCAGTACTTC,CASSLRGIYEQYF
TRBD1,TRBJ2-7,-,TRBV4-1,TGCGCCAGCAGCCCGGGACAGGGTCAAGGTTTCGAGCAGTACTTC,CASSPGQGQGFEQYF
TRBD1,TRBJ1-3,-,TRBV18,TGTGCCAGCTCACCATTAACAGGGGGACCCTCTGGAAACACCATATATTTT,CASSPLTGGPSGNTIYF
TRBD2,TRBJ2-4,-,TRBV7-2,TGTGCCAGCAACTTGAAGCGGGGGGAAAACATTCAGTACTTC,CASNLKRGENIQYF
-,TRBJ1-2,-,TRBV5-5,TGTGCCAGCAGCTTGGGGGGACTCGCCACTAACTATGGCTACACCTTC,CASSLGGLATNYGYTF
-,TRBJ2-2,-,TRBV11-2,TGTGCCAGCAGCTTAACCCGACAGATCGTTTCTATTTCCACCGGGGAGCTGTTTTTT,CASSLTRQIVSISTGELFF
TRBD2,TRBJ2-3,-,TRBV11-2,TGTGCCAGCAGCTTCCTAGCGGGAGGGCTGACAGATACGCAGTATTTT,CASSFLAGGLTDTQYF
TRBD2,TRBJ2-3,-,TRBV23-1,TGCGCCAGCAGTCAATCCCGAACTAGCGGGGTTTACACAGATACGCAGTATTTT,CASSQSRTSGVYTDTQYF
-,TRBJ2-1,-,TRBV6-5,TGTGCCAGCAGTTTACAGCGGGCTCGCCGCGGCAATGAGCAGTTCTTC,CASSLQRARRGNEQFF
-,TRBJ2-7,-,TRBV18,TGTGCCAGCTCACCCGGAGGGTACGGGCAGTACTTC,CASSPGGYGQYF
-,TRBJ2-7,once,TRBV6-6,TGTGCCAGCAGTTACTCACCACTACCTACCTACGAGCAGTACTTC,CASSYSPLPTYEQYF
-,TRBJ2-2,-,TRBV9,TGTGCCAGCAGCGCCTTAGCTGGTGGGACCGGGGAGCTGTTTTTT,CASSALAGGTGELFF
TRBD1,TRBJ2-1,-,TRBV10-3,TGTGCCATCAGTGAGCCAAGAGGGACAGGGAACAATGAGCAGTTCTTC,CAISEPRGTGNNEQFF
-,TRBJ1-5,-,TRBV30,TGTGCCTGGAGAGTCGGGGGTCGCAATCAGCCCCAGCATTTT,CAWRVGGRNQPQHF
TRBD1,TRBJ2-4,-,TRBV11-2,TGTGCCAGCAGCTGGACAGGGGAAAACATTCAGTACTTC,CASSWTGENIQYF
TRBD2,TRBJ2-1,-,TRBV5-1,TGCGCCAGCAGTTCCGGGACTAGCTTGCCTGAGCAGTTCTTC,CASSSGTSLPEQFF
-,TRBJ2-5,-,TRBV5-6,TGTGCCAGCAGCGGGGATGCCGGAGGACAAGAGACCCAGTACTTC,CASSGDAGGQETQYF
-,TRBJ1-1,-,TRBV7-2,TGTGCCAGCAGCTTTCGAGGGGGTATAATGAACACTGAAGCTTTTTTT,CASSFRGGIMNTEAFF
-,TRBJ2-7,-,TRBV19,TGTGCCAGTAGTAATCTCTACGAGCAGTACTTC,CASSNLYEQYF
-,TRBJ2-1,-,TRBV15,TGTGCCACCAGCAGGGGCAGACGGGGCTCCTACAATGAGCAGTTCTTC,CATSRGRRGSYNEQFF
-,TRBJ2-5,-,TRBV18,TGTGCCAGCTCCCCAAACTTCGGGACACCGGGTGGGGAGACCCAGTACTTC,CASSPNFGTPGGETQYF
TRBD2,TRBJ2-7,once,TRBV14,TGTGCCAGCAGCCCGTGGGAGGGACCGACTACCTACGAGCAGTACTTC,CASSPWEGPTTYEQYF
TRBD1,TRBJ1-1,-,TRBV18,TGTGCCAGCTCACCAGAGGGGGCAGCCACTGAAGCTTTCTTT,CASSPEGAATEAFF
-,TRBJ2-2,-,TRBV7-9,TGTGCCAGCAGCTTAAAGAGCACCGGGGAGCTGTTTTTT,CASSLKSTGELFF
TRBD1,TRBJ1-1,-,TRBV5-1,TGCGCCAGCAGCTTTGGGGGACAGGGGAACACTGAAGCTTTCTTT,CASSFGGQGNTEAFF
TRBD1,TRBJ1-2,-,TRBV19,TGTGCCAGTAGTTTAGGGGGCGAGAACTATGGCTACACCTTC,CASSLGGENYGYTF
TRBD1,TRBJ2-7,-,TRBV7-8,TGTGCCAGCAGCCCACGACAGGGGTCGAGCTCCTACGAGCAGTACTTC,CASSPRQGSSSYEQYF
-,TRBJ2-2,-,TRBV9,TGTGCCAGCAGCGTAGACGGTTGGGGGGAAGGGGAGCTGTTTTTT,CASSVDGWGEGELFF
TRBD1,TRBJ1-2,once,TRBV7-2,TGTGCCAGCAGCTACAGGGGGGACAACTATGGCTACACCTTC,CASSYRGDNYGYTF
-,TRBJ2-7,-,TRBV5-6,TGTGCCAGCAGCTTGGCCCGGAGCTCCTACGAGCAGTACTTC,CASSLARSSYEQYF
TRBD1,TRBJ2-3,-,TRBV5-5,TGTGCCAGCAGCTCTTATCCGGGACAGGGAGGCGGAGATACGCAGTATTTT,CASSSYPGQGGGDTQYF
TRBD1,TRBJ1-6,-,TRBV6-1,TGTGCCAGCAGTCCTCCAGGGGGCCATTCACCCCTCCACTTT,CASSPPGGHSPLHF
TRBD2,TRBJ2-5,-,TRBV5-1,TGCGCCAGCAGCCTAACTAGCGGGATGGAGACCCAGTACTTC,CASSLTSGMETQYF
-,TRBJ1-2,-,TRBV6-6,TGTGCCAGCAGTTACTCCCAGGGCTACACCTTC,CASSYSQGYTF
TRBD2,TRBJ2-2,-,TRBV19,TGTGCCAGTAGAACTCGGGCGGGGACTAGCGGGGTCGGCACCGGGGAGCTGTTTTTT,CASRTRAGTSGVGTGELFF
-,TRBJ2-5,-,TRBV5-1,TGCGCCAGCAGCTTGGGAAAGCACTCCACCGGGACCCAGTACTTC,CASSLGKHSTGTQYF
-,TRBJ2-7,-,TRBV7-9,TGTGCCAGCAGCTTAGGAGAACTCTACGAGCAGTACTTC,CASSLGELYEQYF
-,TRBJ1-4,-,TRBV5-1,TGCGCCAGCAGCTTGGTGGATCCGGAGGAAAAACTGTTTTTT,CASSLVDPEEKLFF
TRBD1,TRBJ1-2,-,TRBV5-1,TGCGCCAGCAGCTTGGCCGGACAGGGAGGCTATGGCTACACCTTC,CASSLAGQGGYGYTF
TRBD1,TRBJ2-7,-,TRBV11-2,TGTGCCAGCAGCTTAGGGGGGGACAGGAGCTACGAGCAGTACTTC,CASSLGGDRSYEQYF